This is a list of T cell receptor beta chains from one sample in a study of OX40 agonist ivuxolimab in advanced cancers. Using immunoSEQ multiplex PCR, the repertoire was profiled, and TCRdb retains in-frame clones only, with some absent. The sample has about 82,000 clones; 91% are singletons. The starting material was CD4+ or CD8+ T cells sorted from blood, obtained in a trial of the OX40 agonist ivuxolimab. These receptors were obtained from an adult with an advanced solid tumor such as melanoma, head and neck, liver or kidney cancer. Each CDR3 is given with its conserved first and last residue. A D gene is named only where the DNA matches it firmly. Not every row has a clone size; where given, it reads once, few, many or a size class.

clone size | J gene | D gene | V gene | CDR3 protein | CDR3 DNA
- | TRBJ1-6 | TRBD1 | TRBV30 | CAWGGLGQGINSPLHF | TGTGCCTGGGGAGGGCTGGGACAGGGAATTAATTCACCCCTCCACTTT
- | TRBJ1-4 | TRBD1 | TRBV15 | CATSSWGQVNEKLFF | TGTGCCACCAGCAGCTGGGGACAGGTGAATGAAAAACTGTTTTTT
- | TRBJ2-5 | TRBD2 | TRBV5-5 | CASSREGTSQETQYF | TGTGCCAGCAGCCGGGAGGGGACATCGCAAGAGACCCAGTACTTC
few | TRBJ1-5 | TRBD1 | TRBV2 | CASTRQGASQPQHF | TGTGCCAGCACCAGACAGGGGGCGAGTCAGCCCCAGCATTTT
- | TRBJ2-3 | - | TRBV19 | CASSPRSPDTQYF | TGTGCCAGTAGTCCTCGAAGCCCAGATACGCAGTATTTT
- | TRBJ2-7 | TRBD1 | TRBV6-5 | CASSPSGTGTGEQYF | TGTGCCAGCTCCCCTTCGGGGACAGGGACTGGCGAGCAGTACTTC
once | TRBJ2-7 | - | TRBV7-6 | CASSLAPSESYEQYF | TGTGCCAGCAGCTTAGCCCCGTCCGAATCCTACGAGCAGTACTTC
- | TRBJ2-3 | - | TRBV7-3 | CASSLSGARTDTQYF | TGTGCCAGCAGCTTATCGGGGGCCCGCACAGATACGCAGTATTTT
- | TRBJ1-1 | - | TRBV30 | CAWNRKANTEAFF | TGTGCCTGGAACCGGAAGGCTAACACTGAAGCTTTCTTT
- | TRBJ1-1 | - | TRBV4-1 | CASSQDQVMNTEAFF | TGCGCCAGCAGCCAAGATCAGGTCATGAACACTGAAGCTTTCTTT
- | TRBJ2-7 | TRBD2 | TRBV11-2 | CASSLKAGGAEQYF | TGTGCCAGCAGCTTAAAAGCGGGAGGAGCGGAGCAGTACTTC
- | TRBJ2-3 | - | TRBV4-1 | CASSQVQRGSGDTQYF | TGCGCCAGCAGCCAAGTGCAAAGGGGAAGTGGAGATACGCAGTATTTT
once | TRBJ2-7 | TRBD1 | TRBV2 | CASVPGQVKGEQYF | TGTGCCAGCGTCCCCGGACAGGTCAAAGGGGAGCAGTACTTC
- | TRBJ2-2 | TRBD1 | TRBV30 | CAMGQGSNTGELFF | TGTGCCATGGGACAGGGGTCGAACACCGGGGAGCTGTTTTTT
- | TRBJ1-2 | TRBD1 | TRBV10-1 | CASSDHRGNGYTF | TGCGCCAGCAGTGACCACAGGGGCAACGGCTACACCTTC
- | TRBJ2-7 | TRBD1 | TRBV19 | CASTKTGVNEQYF | TGTGCCAGTACCAAGACAGGGGTCAACGAGCAGTACTTC
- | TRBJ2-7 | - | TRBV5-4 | CASSGTQGAYEQYF | TGTGCCAGCAGCGGAACACAGGGAGCCTACGAGCAGTACTTC
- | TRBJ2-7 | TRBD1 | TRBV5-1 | CASNPGQETYEQYF | TGCGCCAGCAATCCGGGACAGGAGACCTACGAGCAGTACTTC
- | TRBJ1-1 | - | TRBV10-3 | CAISDQGKNTEAFF | TGTGCCATCAGTGATCAGGGGAAGAACACTGAAGCTTTCTTT
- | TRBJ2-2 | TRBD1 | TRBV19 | CASSIGQGAGGELFF | TGTGCCAGTAGTATAGGACAGGGGGCTGGCGGGGAGCTGTTTTTT
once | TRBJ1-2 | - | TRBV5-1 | CASSSPRGTLDYGYTF | TGCGCCAGCAGCTCCCCCCGGGGCACTCTGGATTATGGCTACACCTTC
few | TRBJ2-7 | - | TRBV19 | CASSANGGYEQYF | TGTGCCAGCTCGGCGAACGGAGGCTACGAGCAGTACTTC
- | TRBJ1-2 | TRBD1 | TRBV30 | CAWIPGQGNGYTF | TGTGCCTGGATCCCAGGACAGGGAAACGGCTACACCTTC
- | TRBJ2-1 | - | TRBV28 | CASSLLRVSNEQFF | TGTGCCAGCAGTTTACTGAGGGTATCTAATGAGCAGTTCTTC
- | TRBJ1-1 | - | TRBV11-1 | CASSSLAAVAFF | TGTGCCAGCAGCTCCCTCGCTGCCGTTGCTTTCTTT
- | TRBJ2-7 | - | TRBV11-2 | CASTTPSQNSYEQYF | TGTGCCAGCACCACCCCCTCCCAGAACTCCTACGAGCAGTACTTC
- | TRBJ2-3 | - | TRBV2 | CASTISADTQYF | TGTGCCAGCACAATTAGCGCCGATACGCAGTATTTT
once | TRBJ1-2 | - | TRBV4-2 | CASRTVGTSYGYTF | TGTGCCAGCCGGACAGTAGGAACTAGCTATGGCTACACCTTC
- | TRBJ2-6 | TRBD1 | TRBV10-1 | CARDRGKHSGANVLTF | TGCGCCAGGGACAGGGGAAAGCACTCTGGGGCCAACGTCCTGACTTTC
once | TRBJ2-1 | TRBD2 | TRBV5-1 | CASSLRLAGSNEQFF | TGCGCCAGCAGCTTAAGACTAGCGGGAAGCAATGAGCAGTTCTTC
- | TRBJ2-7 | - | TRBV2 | CASSALATGRSYEQYF | TGTGCCAGCAGCGCCCTAGCGACAGGTCGTTCCTACGAGCAGTACTTC
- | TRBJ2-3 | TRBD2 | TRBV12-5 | CASAQTPGTTTDMQYF | TGTGCTAGTGCTCAAACCCCCGGGACTACCACAGATATGCAGTATTTT
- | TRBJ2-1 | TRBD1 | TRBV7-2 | CASSLVGQLNEQFF | TGTGCCAGCAGCTTAGTGGGACAGCTCAATGAGCAGTTCTTC
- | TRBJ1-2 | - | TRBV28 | CASSAPGGTNYGYTF | TGTGCCAGCAGTGCCCCGGGGGGGACCAACTATGGCTACACCTTC
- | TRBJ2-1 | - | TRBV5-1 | CASSSSDTDRTVYNEQFF | TGCGCCAGCAGCTCGAGCGATACAGACAGGACCGTATACAATGAGCAGTTCTTC
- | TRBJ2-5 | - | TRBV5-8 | CASSLMYQEYGTQYF | TGTGCCAGCAGCTTGATGTATCAGGAATACGGGACCCAGTACTTC
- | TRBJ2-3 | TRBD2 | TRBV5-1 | CASSPSGRDTDTQYF | TGCGCCAGCAGCCCCAGCGGGAGGGACACAGATACGCAGTATTTT
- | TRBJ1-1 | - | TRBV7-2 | CASSPFRNTEAFF | TGTGCCAGCAGCCCATTTCGGAACACTGAAGCTTTCTTT
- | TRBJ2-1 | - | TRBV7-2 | CASSITGAAGLGEQFF | TGTGCCAGCAGCATAACCGGCGCGGCGGGATTAGGTGAGCAGTTCTTC
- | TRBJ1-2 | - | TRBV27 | CASSPITTYGYTF | TGTGCCAGCAGTCCGATCACAACCTATGGCTACACCTTC
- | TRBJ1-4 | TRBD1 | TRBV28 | CASSSSATGGLQYNEKLFF | TGTGCCAGCAGTTCCTCTGCGACAGGGGGTTTACAGTATAATGAAAAACTGTTTTTT
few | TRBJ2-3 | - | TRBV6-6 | CASRTTTDTQYF | TGTGCCAGCAGGACCACCACAGATACGCAGTATTTT
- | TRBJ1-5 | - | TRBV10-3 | CAISEGRENQPQHF | TGTGCCATCAGTGAGGGGAGGGAAAATCAGCCCCAGCATTTT
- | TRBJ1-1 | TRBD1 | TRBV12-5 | CASGLDRSFYGTEAFF | TGTGCTAGTGGCCTGGACAGGAGTTTTTATGGCACTGAAGCTTTCTTT
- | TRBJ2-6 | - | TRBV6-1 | CASSGQVRSGANVLTF | TGTGCCAGCAGTGGGCAGGTCCGCTCTGGGGCCAACGTCCTGACTTTC
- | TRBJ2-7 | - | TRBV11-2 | CASRLPGSYEQYF | TGTGCCAGCAGACTACCGGGGTCCTACGAGCAGTACTTC